The next 12 T cell receptor beta chains were all read from a single sample in a study of T-cell memory formation after mild COVID-19. One entry per CDR3 protein, called by TCRdb with MiXCR from the 5' RACE reads. The top ten hold under 2.5% of the sample, which has 150,000 to 200,000 distinct CDR3 sequences, 16% seen once. The sample was PBMCs or a T cell subset sorted from them (not recorded which). The receptors were gathered from an adult woman who had mild COVID-19 (a few samples of this study predate the infection). Cell type and time point are not known.

The CDR3 is CASSYSKREGYEQYF. The CDR3 DNA sequence: TGTGCCAGCAGTTACTCGAAGCGGGAGGGATACGAGCAGTACTTC. The rearrangement links TRBV6-2 or TRBV6-3 to TRBJ2-7, with 10 bases aligning to TRBD2. V shed 0 bases and J 4 bases; nucleotides not matched to a gene: 3. The CDR3 has 15 residues. Germline CDR1 reads MNHEY; CDR2 reads SVGEGT.

The V call is TRBV12-3 or TRBV12-4, the J call TRBJ2-5; D gene uncertain. The length of the CDR3 is 12 residues. V lost 7 bases, J lost 3 bases, and 9 bases lay in between. The CDR3 nucleotides are TGTGCCAGCATTAATGGGGAAGAGACCCAGTACTTC. Amino acid sequence: CASINGEETQYF.

The chain is built from TRBV24-1 and TRBJ2-1; no firm D call. This CDR3 has 13 residues. Germline-derived CDR1 and CDR2 are KGHDR and SFDVKD. Trimming shortened V by 4 bases and J by 8 bases, and 11 bases separated the two germline ends. CDR3 sequence reads: CATSDSPTDEQFF. The CDR3 DNA reads TGTGCCACCAGTGACTCCCCTACTGATGAGCAGTTCTTC.

In this sample, this clonotype turned up a few times. The chain links TRBV30 to TRBJ2-5; D unclear. The CDR3 has 14 residues. The ends were cut back, 2 bases at V and 5 bases at J, with 15 bases in the middle. Germline V CDR1 and CDR2: GTSNPN, SVGIG (reference sequence). CDR3 nucleotide sequence: TGTGCCTGGAGTCGTGTGGGTCAGGAGGAGACCCAGTACTTC. Translated, it gives CAWSRVGQEETQYF.

This clonotype has more than one count but fewer than ten. This chain uses TRBV7-9 with TRBJ2-1, with TRBD1 matching over 10 bases. Germline loops: CDR1 SEHNR, CDR2 FQNEAQ (reference sequence). J was trimmed by 4 bases and V by 5 bases; bases with no gene match: 11. This CDR3 is 17 amino acids long. The chain's CDR3 is CASSQTRDRGPYNEQFF. The CDR3 DNA is TGTGCCAGCAGCCAAACCCGGGACAGGGGACCATACAATGAGCAGTTCTTC.

The chain uses TRBV7-2 and TRBJ2-3; no clear D gene. The CDR3 has 13 residues. Germline V CDR1 and CDR2: SGHTA, FQGNSA. V was cut by 5 bases and J by 2 bases, with 8 bases left in between. DNA for the CDR3: TGTGCCAGCAGCGGAAGTCACACAGATACGCAGTATTTT. As protein: CASSGSHTDTQYF.

This clonotype has a handful of counts. V is TRBV29-1 and J is TRBJ1-3, with D tentatively TRBD1 (6 bases). This CDR3 comprises 13 residues. Germline V gives CDR1 SQVTM, CDR2 ANQGSEA. V was cut by 7 bases and J by 2 bases, with 12 bases left in between. CDR3 nucleotides: TGCAGCGCTGGACAGAACGCTGGAAACACCATATATTTT. Translated: CSAGQNAGNTIYF. Looking up the rest from reference TRBV29-1 and TRBJ1-3 gives the full variable domain: SAVISQKPSRDICQRGTSLTIQCQVDSQVTMMFWYRQQPGQSLTLIATANQGSEATYESGFVIDKFPISRPNLTFSTLTVSNMSPEDSSIYLCSAGQNAGNTIYFGEGSWLTVV.

This clonotype was seen a handful of times. The CDR3 loop reads CASSFSTGSQSTDTQYF. The CDR3 DNA sequence: TGCGCCAGCAGCTTTTCGACAGGGAGCCAAAGCACAGATACGCAGTATTTT. The V call is TRBV5-1, the J call TRBJ2-3; 7 bases align to TRBD1. Losses at the gene ends were 2 bases for V and 0 bases for J; bases not matched to a gene: 9. CDR3 size: 17 residues. Germline V lookup: CDR1 SGHRS, CDR2 YFSETQ.

This clonotype was observed a handful of times. V gene TRBV20-1 combines with J gene TRBJ2-1; D call uncertain. The ends were cut back, 2 bases at V and 6 bases at J, with 17 bases in the middle. The CDR3 runs to 15 residues. The V gene's germline CDR1 is DFQATT and CDR2 SNEGSKA (reference sequence). The CDR3 sequence is CSARPGLRVINEQFF. In DNA form, the CDR3 reads TGCAGTGCTAGACCGGGTCTCCGAGTTATCAATGAGCAGTTCTTC.

The rearrangement links TRBV7-2 to TRBJ2-1; no reliable D call. V lost 4 bases and J 9 bases, leaving 10 bases between the germline ends. This CDR3 has 12 residues. Germline V gene data show CDR1 as SGHTA and CDR2 as FQGNSA. The CDR3 region is CASSSVAGEQFF. CDR3 DNA: TGTGCCAGCAGCTCGGTAGCAGGTGAGCAGTTCTTC. Together with reference TRBV7-2 and TRBJ2-1, the CDR3 gives the full variable domain: GAGVSQSPSNKVTEKGKDVELRCDPISGHTALYWYRQSLGQGLEFLIYFQGNSAPDKSGLPSDRFSAERTGGSVSTLTIQRTQQEDSAVYLCASSSVAGEQFFGPGTRLTVL.

V and J are TRBV19 and TRBJ2-1, with TRBD1 identical over 8 bases. The CDR3 is 15 amino acids. Trimming at V came to 7 bases and at J to 4 bases, leaving 9 bases not matched to a gene. Germline lookup yields CDR1 LNHDA and CDR2 SQIVND (reference sequence). The CDR3 DNA sequence: TGTGCCAGTAAGACCACAGGGGGAGCGTACAATGAGCAGTTCTTC. Amino acid sequence: CASKTTGGAYNEQFF. Supplemented by reference TRBV19 and TRBJ2-1, the full variable domain reads DGGITQSPKYLFRKEGQNVTLSCEQNLNHDAMYWYRQDPGQGLRLIYYSQIVNDFQKGDIAEGYSVSREKKESFPLTVTSAQKNPTAFYLCASKTTGGAYNEQFFGPGTRLTVL.

This clonotype was detected a few times. This chain uses TRBV7-6 with TRBJ1-1; TRBD1 agrees at 7 bases. The germline V gene encodes CDR1 SGHVS and CDR2 FNYEAQ. This CDR3 is 14 amino acids long. The V gene end was trimmed by 4 bases and the J gene end by 4 bases; junction bases not matched to a gene: 6. The CDR3 DNA sequence: TGTGCCAGCAGCTCAAACAGGGGTGGCACTGAAGCTTTCTTT. This codes for CASSSNRGGTEAFF.